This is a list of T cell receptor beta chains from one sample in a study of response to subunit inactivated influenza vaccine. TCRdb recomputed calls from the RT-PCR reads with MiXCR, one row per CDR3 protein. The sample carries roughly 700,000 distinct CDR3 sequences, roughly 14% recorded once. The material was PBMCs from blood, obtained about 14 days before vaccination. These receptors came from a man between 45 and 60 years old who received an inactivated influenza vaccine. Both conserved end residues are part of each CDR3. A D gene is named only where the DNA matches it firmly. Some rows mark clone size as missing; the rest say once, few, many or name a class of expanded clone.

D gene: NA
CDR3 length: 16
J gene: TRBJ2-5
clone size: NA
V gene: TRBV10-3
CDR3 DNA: TGTGCCATCAGTGAGTCTGGAGACGCTTCCCAAGAGACCCAGTACTTC
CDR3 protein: CAISESGDASQETQYF

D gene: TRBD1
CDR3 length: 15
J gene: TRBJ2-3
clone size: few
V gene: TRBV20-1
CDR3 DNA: TGCAGTGCTATCAGTGGACAGGGCCCCACAGATACGCAGTATTTT
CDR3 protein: CSAISGQGPTDTQYF

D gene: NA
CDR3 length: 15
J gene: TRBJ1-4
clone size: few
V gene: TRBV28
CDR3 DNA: TGTGCCAGCAGTTCACCGACACGTCGGGGGGAAAAACTGTTTTTT
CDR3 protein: CASSSPTRRGEKLFF

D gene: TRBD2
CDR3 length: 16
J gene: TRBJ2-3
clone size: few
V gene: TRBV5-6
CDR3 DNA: TGTGCCAGCAGCGTCGGACTAGCGGGAGTATTAGATACGCAGTATTTT
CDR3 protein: CASSVGLAGVLDTQYF

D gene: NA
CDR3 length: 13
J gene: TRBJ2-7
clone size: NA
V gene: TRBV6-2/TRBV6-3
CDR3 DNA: TGTGCCAGCAGTTACCAAGGTCTGAGCGAGCAGTACTTC
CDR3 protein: CASSYQGLSEQYF

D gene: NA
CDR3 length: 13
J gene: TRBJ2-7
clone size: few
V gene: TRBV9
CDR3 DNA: TGTGCCAGCAGCGCCCCGTGGAGCTACGAGCAGTACTTC
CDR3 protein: CASSAPWSYEQYF

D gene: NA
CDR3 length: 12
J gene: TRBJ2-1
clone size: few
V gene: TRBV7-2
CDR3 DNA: TGTGCCAGCAGCTTTAGCCGTCAAGAGCAGTTCTTC
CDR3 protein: CASSFSRQEQFF

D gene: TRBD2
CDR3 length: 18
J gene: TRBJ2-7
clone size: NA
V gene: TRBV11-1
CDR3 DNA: TGTGCCAGCAGCTTTGCTTACTTTCGTAGCGGGACCCTCTACGAGCAGTACTTC
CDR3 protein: CASSFAYFRSGTLYEQYF

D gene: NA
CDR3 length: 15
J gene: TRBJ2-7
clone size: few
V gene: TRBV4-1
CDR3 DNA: TGCGCCAGCAGCCACGCCGGGGCCCGAGTCTACGAGCAGTACTTC
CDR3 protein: CASSHAGARVYEQYF

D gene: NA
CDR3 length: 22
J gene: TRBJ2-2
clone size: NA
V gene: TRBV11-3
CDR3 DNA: TGTGCCAGCAGCTTAGTGTTTCGCCAGGGGCGTACCAAGCCCAAGAACACCGGGGAGCTGTTTTTT
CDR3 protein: CASSLVFRQGRTKPKNTGELFF

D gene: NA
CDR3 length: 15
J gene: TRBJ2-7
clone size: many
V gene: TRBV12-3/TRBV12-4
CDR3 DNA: TGTGCCAGCAGTTTAGGAAGCGGGACAGCCGCCGGGCAGTACTTC
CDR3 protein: CASSLGSGTAAGQYF

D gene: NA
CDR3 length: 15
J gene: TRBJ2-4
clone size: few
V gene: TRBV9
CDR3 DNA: TGTGCCAGCAGCTGGGGTTCAGAGGCCAAAAACATTCAGTACTTC
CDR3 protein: CASSWGSEAKNIQYF

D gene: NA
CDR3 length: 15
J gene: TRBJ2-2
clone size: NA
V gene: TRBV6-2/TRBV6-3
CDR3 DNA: TGTGCCAGCAGGACCAACCCCGGTTGGACCGGGGAGCTGTTTTTT
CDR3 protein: CASRTNPGWTGELFF

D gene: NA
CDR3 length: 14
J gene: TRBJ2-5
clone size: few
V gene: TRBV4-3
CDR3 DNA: TGCGCCAGCAGCCAAGAGGGGGTAAAGGAGACCCAGTACTTC
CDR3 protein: CASSQEGVKETQYF

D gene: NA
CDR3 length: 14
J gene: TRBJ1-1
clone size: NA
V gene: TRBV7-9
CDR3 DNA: TGTGCCAGCAGCATACAGGGAGCTGGCACTGAAGCTTTCTTT
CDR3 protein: CASSIQGAGTEAFF

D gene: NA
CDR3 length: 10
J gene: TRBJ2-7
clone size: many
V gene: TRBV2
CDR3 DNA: TGTGCCAGCAGTGACGAGGAGCAGTACTTC
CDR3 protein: CASSDEEQYF

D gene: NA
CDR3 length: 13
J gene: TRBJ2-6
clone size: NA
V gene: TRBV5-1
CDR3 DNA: TGCGCCAGCAGCTTGGAAGAAGGCAACGTCCTGACTTTC
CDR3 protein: CASSLEEGNVLTF

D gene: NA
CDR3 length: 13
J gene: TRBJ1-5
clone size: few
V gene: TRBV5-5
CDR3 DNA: TGTGCCAGTCAGGGGCATAGCAATCAGCCCCAGCATTTT
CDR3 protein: CASQGHSNQPQHF

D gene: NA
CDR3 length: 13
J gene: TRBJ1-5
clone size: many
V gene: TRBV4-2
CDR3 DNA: TGTGCCAGCAGCCAAGATGAGAGTTTGCCCCAGCATTTT
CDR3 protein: CASSQDESLPQHF

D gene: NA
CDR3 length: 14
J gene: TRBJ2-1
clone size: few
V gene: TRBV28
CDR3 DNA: TGTGCCAGCAGCCCTTGGCAGGGGACAAATGAGCAGTTCTTC
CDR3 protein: CASSPWQGTNEQFF

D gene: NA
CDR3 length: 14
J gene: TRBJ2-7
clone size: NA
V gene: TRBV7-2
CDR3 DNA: TGTGCCAGCAGCTTAGGGGTGGGACCGTACGAGCAGTACTTC
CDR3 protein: CASSLGVGPYEQYF

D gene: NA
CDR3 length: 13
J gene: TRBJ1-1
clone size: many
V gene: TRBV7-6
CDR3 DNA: TGTGCCAGCAGCCCGAATTACAACACTGAAGCTTTCTTT
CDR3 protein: CASSPNYNTEAFF

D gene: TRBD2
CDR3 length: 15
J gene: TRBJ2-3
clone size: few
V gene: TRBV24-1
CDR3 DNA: TGTGCCACCAGTGATACCGGGACTAGTGGAGATACGCAGTATTTT
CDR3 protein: CATSDTGTSGDTQYF

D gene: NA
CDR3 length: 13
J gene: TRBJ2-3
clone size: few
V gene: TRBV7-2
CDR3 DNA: TGTGCCAGCAGCTTAGGGGACGTTGATACGCAGTATTTT
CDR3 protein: CASSLGDVDTQYF

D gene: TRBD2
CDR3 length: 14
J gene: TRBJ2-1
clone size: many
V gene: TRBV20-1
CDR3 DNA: TGCAGTGCTCAGGGACTAGCGGGAGAGAATGAGCAGTTCTTC
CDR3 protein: CSAQGLAGENEQFF

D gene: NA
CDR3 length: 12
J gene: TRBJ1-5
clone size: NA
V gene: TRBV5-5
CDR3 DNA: TGTGCCAGCAGCTACCAAGATCAGCCCCAGCATTTT
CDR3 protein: CASSYQDQPQHF

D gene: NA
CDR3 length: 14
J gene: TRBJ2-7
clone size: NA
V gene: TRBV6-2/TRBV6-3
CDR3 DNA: TGTGCCAGCAGTTACTCGGACGTGGGGTACGAGCAGTACTTC
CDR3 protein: CASSYSDVGYEQYF